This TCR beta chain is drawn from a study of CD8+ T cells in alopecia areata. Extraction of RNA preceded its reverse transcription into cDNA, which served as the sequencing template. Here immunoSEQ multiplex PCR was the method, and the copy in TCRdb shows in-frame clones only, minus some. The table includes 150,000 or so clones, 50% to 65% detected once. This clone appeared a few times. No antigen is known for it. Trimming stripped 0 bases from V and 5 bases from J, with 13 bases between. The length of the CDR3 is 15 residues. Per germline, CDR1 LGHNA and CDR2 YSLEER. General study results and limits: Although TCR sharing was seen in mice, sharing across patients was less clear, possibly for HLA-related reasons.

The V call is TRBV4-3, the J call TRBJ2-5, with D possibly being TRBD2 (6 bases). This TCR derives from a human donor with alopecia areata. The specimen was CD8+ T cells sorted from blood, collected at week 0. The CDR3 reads CASSQDQGGEETQYF. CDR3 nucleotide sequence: TGCGCCAGCAGCCAAGATCAGGGCGGGGAGGAGACCCAGTACTTC.